These 30 T cell receptor beta chains share one sample of origin, sequenced in a study of blood T cell repertoires in COVID-19. This table comes from immunoSEQ multiplex PCR, and its TCRdb copy is limited to in-frame clones, with some not included. The sample lists 60,000 to 85,000 clones, 75% to 95% seen once, with less than 9% in the top ten. The sequencing sample was made of peripheral blood. The receptors derive from a man in his forties with COVID-19, enrolled during active disease.

The V and J genes are TRBV19 and TRBJ1-6; D possibly corresponds to TRBD1 (5 bases). In germline, CDR1 is LNHDA, CDR2 SQIVND (reference sequence). V lost 10 bases and J 3 bases, leaving 13 bases between the germline ends. There are 14 residues in the CDR3. CDR3 in amino acids: CATQQVHYNSPLHF. The CDR3 DNA reads TGTGCCACCCAACAGGTTCACTATAATTCACCCCTCCACTTT.

The chain employs TRBV28 and TRBJ2-7; D unclear. V dropped 4 bases and J dropped 1 base, with 8 bases sitting between them. CDR1 and CDR2 from the germline V gene are MDHEN and SYDVKM. This CDR3 region has 13 residues. CDR3 bases: TGTGCCAGCAGTTCCGGCGGTTCCTACGAGCAGTACTTC. Amino acids: CASSSGGSYEQYF.

This rearrangement joins TRBV7-3 to TRBJ1-3; 7 bases are shared with TRBD1. The V gene end was trimmed by 4 bases and the J gene end by 2 bases; junction bases not matched to a gene: 2. The CDR3 extends over 14 amino acids. Germline assignment: CDR1 SGHTA and CDR2 FQGTGA. The CDR3 DNA reads TGTGCCAGCAGCTCGACAGGGACTGGAAACACCATATATTTT. This encodes CASSSTGTGNTIYF.

This clone occurred a few times. This chain connects TRBV21-1 to TRBJ2-1; the DNA was not used to check the table's D call, TRBD1. TRBV21-1 is assigned pseudogene status. The length of the CDR3 is 20 residues. CDR3 loop: CASSKGEGQDKALSYNEQFF. The CDR3 DNA is TGTGCCAGCAGCAAAGGCGAGGGACAGGACAAAGCTCTCTCCTACAATGAGCAGTTCTTC.

V is TRBV9 and J is TRBJ1-2; D possibly corresponds to TRBD1 (5 bases). Trimming left V 3 bases short and J 8 bases short, with 17 bases between. Per germline, CDR1 SGDLS and CDR2 YYNGEE. This CDR3 is 14 amino acids long. CDR3 residues: CASSAPTGRGGYTF. The CDR3 DNA reads TGTGCCAGCAGCGCGCCGACTGGGAGGGGCGGCTACACCTTC.

The rearrangement joins TRBV29-1 to TRBJ2-7; no clear D gene. The V end lost 6 bases, the J end lost 5 bases, and 17 bases lay between the germline ends. This CDR3 has 13 residues. Germline loops: CDR1 SQVTM, CDR2 ANQGSEA. CDR3 residues: CSVPPRDFHEQYF. The DNA for the CDR3 is TGCAGCGTCCCCCCGCGAGACTTTCACGAGCAGTACTTC.

This chain connects TRBV30 to TRBJ2-1; 9 bases fit TRBD1. After removal of 8 bases from V and 7 bases from J, the junction contained 9 bases not matched to a gene. The germline V gene encodes CDR1 GTSNPN and CDR2 SVGIG (reference sequence). The CDR3 runs 13 residues. CDR3 in DNA: TGTGCCAGGGACAGGGTGAGGGGAAATGAGCAGTTCTTC. Amino acid sequence: CARDRVRGNEQFF.

This chain joins TRBV4-1 and TRBJ2-3; the match to TRBD2 covers 8 bases. The CDR3 is made up of 17 amino acids. Unmatched junction bases numbered 7, after V lost 1 base and J lost 1 base. Germline V gene lookup returns CDR1 MGHRA and CDR2 YSYEKL. The CDR3 sequence is CASSQGAYSGGTDTQYF. CDR3 DNA: TGCGCCAGCAGCCAAGGAGCCTATAGCGGGGGCACAGATACGCAGTATTTT.

The rearrangement links TRBV19 to TRBJ1-5; no definite D call. CDR1 is LNHDA and CDR2 is SQIVND in the germline V gene (reference sequence). CDR3 size: 13 residues. Trimming left V 10 bases short and J 5 bases short, with 15 bases between. The DNA of the CDR3 is TGTGCCACCTCTCGAGGGCAGGATCAGCCCCAGCATTTT. Its translation is CATSRGQDQPQHF.

J is TRBJ2-1 and V is TRBV29-1, with 10 bases fitting TRBD2. With 5 bases clipped from V and 7 bases from J, the junction kept 5 bases outside the gene matches. Per the germline V gene, CDR1 is SQVTM and CDR2 is ANQGSEA. The CDR3 length is 13 residues. CDR3 nucleotides: TGCAGCGTTCCGGGACTAGCGTCTAATGAGCAGTTCTTC. Translation gives CSVPGLASNEQFF.

The CDR3 DNA reads as TGTGCCAGCAACCCCCCGGGACAGGGTGTCCCTGAAGCTTTCTTT. It specifies CASNPPGQGVPEAFF. This chain uses TRBV6-5 with TRBJ1-1; TRBD1 agrees at 9 bases. The germline gives CDR1 MNHEY, CDR2 SVGAGI. V lost 7 bases and J lost 6; bases outside the gene matches: 12. The CDR3 is 15 residues long.

The chain carries TRBV18 and TRBJ1-4; 10 bases agree with TRBD1. The CDR3 has 14 amino acids. Trimming took 6 bases from V and 7 from J; bases not matched to a gene: 5. The germline CDR1 and CDR2 sequences are KGHSH and LQKENI. The DNA of the CDR3 is TGTGCCAGCTCCCCCGACAGGGGGCTTGAAAAACTGTTTTTT. Translation: CASSPDRGLEKLFF. Full variable domain (rest looked up from reference TRBV18 and TRBJ1-4): NAGVMQNPRHLVRRRGQEARLRCSPMKGHSHVYWYRQLPEEGLKFMVYLQKENIIDESGMPKERFSAEFPKEGPSILRIQQVVRGDSAAYFCASSPDRGLEKLFFGSGTQLSVL.

The chain has TRBV28 and TRBJ2-1; 7 bases fit TRBD1. The CDR3 loop spans 15 amino acids. The V and J ends lost 6 bases and 6 bases, in that order; junction bases with no gene match: 11. CDR1 is MDHEN, CDR2 SYDVKM, per germline. The CDR3 sequence: CASSLQGVVRNEQFF. In DNA, the CDR3 is TGTGCCAGCAGCCTCCAGGGGGTTGTACGCAATGAGCAGTTCTTC.

The rearrangement links TRBV2 to TRBJ2-7; 8 bases are a match to TRBD1. The germline V gene encodes CDR1 SNHLY and CDR2 FYNNEI. V shed 7 bases, J shed 5 bases, and the junction held 10 bases outside the gene matches. The CDR3 sequence is 14 residues long. The CDR3 loop reads CASTATYRGDEQYF. The DNA for the CDR3 is TGTGCCAGCACCGCCACCTACAGGGGGGACGAGCAGTACTTC.

This clone occurred once. The chain is built from TRBV6-1 and TRBJ2-3; TRBD2 aligns across 9 bases. The CDR3 consists of 16 residues. V was clipped by 4 bases and J by 2 bases; unmatched bases: 7. Germline V lookup: CDR1 MNHNS, CDR2 SASEGT. Here the CDR3 reads CASSGASGAFTDTQYF. The CDR3, as DNA: TGTGCCAGCAGTGGGGCTAGCGGGGCCTTCACAGATACGCAGTATTTT.

The V call is TRBV29-1, the J call TRBJ2-5; D possibly corresponds to TRBD1 (5 bases). Trimming took off 0 bases at V and 6 bases at J, with 20 bases between the two ends. The length of the CDR3 is 16 residues. Germline-derived CDR1 and CDR2 are SQVTM and ANQGSEA. CDR3 nucleotide sequence: TGCAGCGTTGAAGAGACAGTGGGCCCCCCCCCGAAGACCCAGTACTTC. Its translation is CSVEETVGPPPKTQYF.

The chain uses TRBV27 and TRBJ2-7; tentatively, D is TRBD2 (7 bases). Trimming left V 5 bases short and J 6 bases short, with 14 bases between. The CDR3 runs 13 residues. Germline V lookup: CDR1 MNHEY, CDR2 SMNVEV (reference sequence). DNA for the CDR3: TGTGCCAGCAGTCGGGGGGCTGAACGCGAGCAGTACTTC. This encodes CASSRGAEREQYF.

The J gene is TRBJ2-5, the V gene TRBV7-2; a possible D gene is TRBD2 (5 bases). Trimming took off 2 bases at V and 3 bases at J, with 10 bases between the two ends. Germline values: CDR1 SGHTA, CDR2 FQGNSA. The CDR3 is 14 residues long. As DNA, the CDR3 is TGTGCCAGCAGCTTAAATAGCGCTGAAGAGACCCAGTACTTC. Protein: CASSLNSAEETQYF.

The chain joins TRBV19 to TRBJ2-1; 10 nucleotides match TRBD1. The germline gives CDR1 LNHDA, CDR2 SQIVND (reference sequence). The CDR3 length is 13 residues. J was trimmed by 9 bases and V by 6 bases; bases with no gene match: 5. Here the CDR3 reads CASSPGTGAEQFF. The CDR3 coding sequence is TGTGCCAGTAGCCCCGGGACAGGGGCTGAGCAGTTCTTC. The full variable domain, with the rest looked up from reference TRBV19 and TRBJ2-1, is DGGITQSPKYLFRKEGQNVTLSCEQNLNHDAMYWYRQDPGQGLRLIYYSQIVNDFQKGDIAEGYSVSREKKESFPLTVTSAQKNPTAFYLCASSPGTGAEQFFGPGTRLTVL.

The chain recombines TRBV2 with TRBJ1-5; perhaps TRBD1 as D (6 bases). The V and J ends lost 6 bases and 6 bases respectively, with 15 bases between them. There are 14 residues in the CDR3. From germline, CDR1 is SNHLY and CDR2 FYNNEI. The CDR3: CASRKGGEIQPQHF. The CDR3 DNA is TGTGCCAGCAGAAAGGGGGGGGAGATTCAGCCCCAGCATTTT.

The gene calls are TRBV19 and TRBJ2-2, with D perhaps matching TRBD1 (5 bases). The ends were cut back, 8 bases at V and 3 bases at J, with 16 bases in the middle. Germline V lookup: CDR1 LNHDA, CDR2 SQIVND (reference sequence). This CDR3 contains 15 residues. CDR3 in amino acids: CASCKAGFHTGELFF. The CDR3 DNA is TGTGCCAGTTGTAAAGCAGGGTTTCACACCGGGGAGCTGTTTTTT.

The chain uses TRBV11-2 and TRBJ2-1; 7 bases agree with TRBD2. Losses at the gene ends were 5 bases for V and 8 bases for J; bases not matched to a gene: 6. CDR3 length: 13 residues. Germline loops: CDR1 SGHAT, CDR2 FQNNGV. In DNA, the CDR3 is TGTGCCAGCAGCCCCCGACTAGCTGATGAGCAGTTCTTC. It is translated as CASSPRLADEQFF.

The gene calls are TRBV11-2 and TRBJ2-5; D might be TRBD2 (5 bases). The CDR3 loop spans 12 amino acids. The V end was cut by 1 base, the J end by 7 bases, with 7 bases between. The V gene's germline CDR1 is SGHAT and CDR2 FQNNGV. The CDR3 DNA sequence: TGTGCCAGCAGCTTAGGGGGAGTGACCCAGTACTTC. It encodes CASSLGGVTQYF.

In DNA, the CDR3 is TGTGCCAGCAGCTTAGGCCGGCCTAGCGGTGGGAACATTCAGTACTTC. Protein product: CASSLGRPSGGNIQYF. This chain connects TRBV13 to TRBJ2-4, with 7 bases lining up with TRBD2. Germline trimming cut 0 bases from V and 7 bases from J; bases unmatched to any gene: 9. The CDR3 runs 16 residues. Germline lookup yields CDR1 PRHDT and CDR2 FYEKMQ (reference sequence).

This clone appeared a single time. The chain is built from TRBV28 and TRBJ1-1, with 11 bases that match TRBD1. The germline V gene has CDR1 MDHEN and CDR2 SYDVKM. The CDR3 covers 13 residues. The V segment lost 5 bases and the J segment 10 bases; nucleotides outside the gene matches: 6. The CDR3 bases are TGTGCCAGCAGTCCGGGACAGGGGGATGTAGCTTTCTTT. As protein: CASSPGQGDVAFF.

This rearrangement joins TRBV6-4 to TRBJ2-7; TRBD2 might be the D (8 bases). The V end was cut by 8 bases, the J end by 0 bases, with 17 bases between. Per germline, CDR1 MRHNA and CDR2 SNTAGT. The CDR3 length is 15 residues. The DNA of the CDR3 is TGTGCCAGCTCGGGGGGGGACAGCCACTCCTACGAGCAGTACTTC. Amino acids: CASSGGDSHSYEQYF.

The chain joins TRBV9 to TRBJ1-1; D possibly corresponds to TRBD1 (5 bases). Germline CDR1 is SGDLS and CDR2 is YYNGEE. The length of the CDR3 is 14 residues. Trimming pared 5 bases from V and 1 base from J, leaving 12 bases between. Here the CDR3 DNA reads TGTGCCAGCAGATCGACGGGGGGGAACACTGAAGCTTTCTTT. Residues: CASRSTGGNTEAFF.

The CDR3 region is CAISEGQGRYEQYF. CDR3 sequence (DNA): TGTGCCATCAGTGAGGGACAGGGGAGGTACGAGCAGTACTTC. The V call is TRBV10-3, the J call TRBJ2-7; 9 bases align to TRBD1. Germline assignment: CDR1 ENHRY and CDR2 SYGVKD. J lost 4 bases, V lost 2 bases, and 3 bases had no gene match. The CDR3 has 14 amino acids.

The chain employs TRBV5-1 and TRBJ1-2; tentatively, D is TRBD1 (5 bases). The CDR3 sequence is 14 residues long. V dropped 2 bases and J dropped 7 bases, with 15 bases sitting between them. Germline loops: CDR1 SGHRS, CDR2 YFSETQ. The CDR3 loop is CASSFDLGEGGYTF. For the CDR3, the DNA is TGCGCCAGCAGCTTCGATTTGGGGGAGGGTGGCTACACCTTC.

The J gene is TRBJ1-2, the V gene TRBV6-6; D gene ambiguous. The length of the CDR3 is 12 residues. CDR1 is MNHNY and CDR2 is SVGAGI in the germline V gene (reference sequence). With 0 bases removed from V and 7 bases from J, the gap between germline ends came to 6 bases. Written as DNA, the CDR3 is TGTGCCAGCAGTTACTCCGGACTTGGCTACACCTTC. Protein sequence: CASSYSGLGYTF.